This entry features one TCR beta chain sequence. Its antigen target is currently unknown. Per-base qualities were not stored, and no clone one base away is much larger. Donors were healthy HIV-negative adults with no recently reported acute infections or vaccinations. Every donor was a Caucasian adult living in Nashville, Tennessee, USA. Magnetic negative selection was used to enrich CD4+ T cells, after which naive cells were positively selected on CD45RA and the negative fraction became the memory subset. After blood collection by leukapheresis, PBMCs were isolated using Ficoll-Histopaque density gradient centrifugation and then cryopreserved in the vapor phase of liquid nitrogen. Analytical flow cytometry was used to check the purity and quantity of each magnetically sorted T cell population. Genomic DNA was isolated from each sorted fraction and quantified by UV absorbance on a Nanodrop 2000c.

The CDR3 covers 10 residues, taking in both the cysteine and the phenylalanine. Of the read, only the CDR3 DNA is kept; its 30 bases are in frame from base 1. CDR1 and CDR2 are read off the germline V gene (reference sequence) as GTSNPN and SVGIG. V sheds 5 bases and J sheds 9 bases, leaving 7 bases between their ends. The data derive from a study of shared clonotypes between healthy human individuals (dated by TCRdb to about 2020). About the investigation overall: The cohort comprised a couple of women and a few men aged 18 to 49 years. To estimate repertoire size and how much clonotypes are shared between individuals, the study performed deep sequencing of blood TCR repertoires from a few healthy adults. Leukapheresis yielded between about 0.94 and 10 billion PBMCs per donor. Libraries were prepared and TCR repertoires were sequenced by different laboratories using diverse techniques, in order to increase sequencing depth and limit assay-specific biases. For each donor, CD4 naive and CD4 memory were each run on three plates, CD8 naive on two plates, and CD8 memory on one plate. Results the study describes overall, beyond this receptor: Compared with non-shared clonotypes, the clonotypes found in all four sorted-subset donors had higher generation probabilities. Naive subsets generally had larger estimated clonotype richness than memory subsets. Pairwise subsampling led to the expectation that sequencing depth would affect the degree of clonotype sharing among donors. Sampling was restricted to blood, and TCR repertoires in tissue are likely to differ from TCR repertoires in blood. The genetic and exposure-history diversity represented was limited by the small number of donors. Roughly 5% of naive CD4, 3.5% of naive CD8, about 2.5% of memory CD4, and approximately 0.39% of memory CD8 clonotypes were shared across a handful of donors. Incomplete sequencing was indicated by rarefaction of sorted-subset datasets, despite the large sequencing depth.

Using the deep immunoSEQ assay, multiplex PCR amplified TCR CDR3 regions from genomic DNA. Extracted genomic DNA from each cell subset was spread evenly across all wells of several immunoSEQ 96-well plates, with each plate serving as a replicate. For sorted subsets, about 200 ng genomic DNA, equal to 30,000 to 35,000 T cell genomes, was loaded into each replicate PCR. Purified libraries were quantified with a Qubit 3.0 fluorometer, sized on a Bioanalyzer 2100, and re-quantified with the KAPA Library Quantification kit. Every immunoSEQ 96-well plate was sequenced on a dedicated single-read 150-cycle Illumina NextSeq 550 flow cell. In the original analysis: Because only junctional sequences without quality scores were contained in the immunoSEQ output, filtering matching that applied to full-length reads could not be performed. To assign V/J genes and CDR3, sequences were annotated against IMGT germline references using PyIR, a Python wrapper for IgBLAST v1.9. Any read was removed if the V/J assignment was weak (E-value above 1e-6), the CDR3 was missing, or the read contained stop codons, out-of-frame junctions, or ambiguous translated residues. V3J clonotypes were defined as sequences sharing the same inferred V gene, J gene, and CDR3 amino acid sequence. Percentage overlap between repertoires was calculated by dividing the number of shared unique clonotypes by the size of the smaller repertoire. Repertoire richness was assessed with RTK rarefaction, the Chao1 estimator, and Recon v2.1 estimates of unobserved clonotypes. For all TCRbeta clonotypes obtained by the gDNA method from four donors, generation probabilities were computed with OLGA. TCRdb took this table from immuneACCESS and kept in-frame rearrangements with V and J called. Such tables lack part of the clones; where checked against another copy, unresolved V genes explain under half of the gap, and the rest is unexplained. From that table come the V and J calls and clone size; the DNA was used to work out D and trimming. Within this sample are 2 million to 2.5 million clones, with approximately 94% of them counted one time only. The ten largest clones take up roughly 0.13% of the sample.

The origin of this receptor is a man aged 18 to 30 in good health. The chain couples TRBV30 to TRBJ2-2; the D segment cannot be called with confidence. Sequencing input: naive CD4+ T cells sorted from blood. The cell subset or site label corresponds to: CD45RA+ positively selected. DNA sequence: TGTGCCTGGGGCCCACGGGAGCTGTTTTTT. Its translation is CAWGPRELFF.